One sample yielded the 24 T cell receptor beta chains listed below, sequenced in a study of T cells in Graves' hyperthyroidism and ophthalmopathy. Amplification of TCR beta CDR3 regions was performed using RNA transcripts as template. Initially, a first-round RT-PCR of the TCR CDR3 employed the HTBI primer set. Via MiXCR, TCRdb re-called the multiplex PCR reads, giving one row per CDR3 protein. This repertoire shows more than 450,000 distinct CDR3 sequences, nearly 20% found once; its top ten account for approximately 48%. Sequenced material: blood. These receptors were taken from a man aged 35 to 55 with Graves' ophthalmopathy.

This clonotype was seen a few times. V and J are TRBV12-3 or TRBV12-4 and TRBJ2-2; D is ambiguous. Trimming took off 3 bases at V and 4 bases at J, with 12 bases between the two ends. The CDR3 has 15 amino acids. The CDR3 coding sequence is TGTGCCAGCAGTTTCGGATCCCGATCCACCGGGGAGCTGTTTTTT. Protein sequence: CASSFGSRSTGELFF.

This clonotype was observed many times. The rearrangement links TRBV24-1 to TRBJ2-1; D unclear. There are 13 residues in the CDR3. V lost 5 bases and J 4 bases, leaving 8 bases between the germline ends. Germline values: CDR1 KGHDR, CDR2 SFDVKD. The CDR3 coding sequence is TGTGCCACCAGTGTCGGAACGTACAATGAGCAGTTCTTC. Its protein is CATSVGTYNEQFF.

This clonotype turned up a few times. The chain has TRBV28 and TRBJ2-3; 8 bases fit TRBD2. J was trimmed by 3 bases and V by 3 bases; bases with no gene match: 8. The germline gives CDR1 MDHEN, CDR2 SYDVKM. This CDR3 region has 16 residues. In nucleotides, the CDR3 is TGTGCCAGCAGTTTGTCAAGCGGGAGTTATACAGATACGCAGTATTTT. Protein: CASSLSSGSYTDTQYF.

The chain is built from TRBV5-1 and TRBJ2-3; D possibly corresponds to TRBD1 (6 bases). The ends were cut back, 3 bases at V and 4 bases at J, with 6 bases in the middle. The CDR3 consists of 12 residues. Germline V gene sequence: CDR1 SGHRS, CDR2 YFSETQ. The CDR3, as DNA: TGCGCCAGCAGCTGGGGGCCAGATACGCAGTATTTT. Its translation: CASSWGPDTQYF.

This sequence joins TRBV18 and TRBJ2-7; 9 nucleotides agree with TRBD1. CDR3 length equals 19 residues. Trimming took 6 bases from V and 3 from J; bases not matched to a gene: 21. Germline V gene data show CDR1 as KGHSH and CDR2 as LQKENI. CDR3 sequence reads: CASSLYTGTGMVADYEQYF. CDR3 bases: TGTGCCAGCTCTCTCTATACCGGGACAGGGATGGTTGCAGACTACGAGCAGTACTTC.

This clonotype was picked up a small number of times. The chain has TRBV5-1 and TRBJ2-7; maybe TRBD2 (5 bases). Germline CDR1 SGHRS, CDR2 YFSETQ. Trimming pared 4 bases from V and 3 bases from J, leaving 17 bases between. The CDR3 spans 15 residues. The CDR3 region has the DNA TGCGCCAGCAGCATTACCTCAGGTGCGGGCTACGAGCAGTACTTC. Protein product: CASSITSGAGYEQYF.

This clonotype was observed many times. The chain uses TRBV3-1 and TRBJ1-1; D is unresolved. Germline CDR1 reads LGHDT; CDR2 reads YNNKEL (reference sequence). The length of the CDR3 is 14 residues. The ends were cut back, 0 bases at V and 1 base at J, with 6 bases in the middle. The CDR3 nucleotides are TGTGCCAGCAGCCAAGACAGAAGGAACACTGAAGCTTTCTTT. Its translation: CASSQDRRNTEAFF.

This clonotype occurred many times. The CDR3 sequence: CASSQGGQNTEAFF. CDR3 coding DNA: TGTGCCAGCAGCCAAGGGGGACAGAACACTGAAGCTTTCTTT. The genes are TRBV4-2 and TRBJ1-1, with D perhaps matching TRBD1 (6 bases). V lost 1 base, J lost 1 base, and 7 bases lay in between. Germline V lookup: CDR1 LGHNA, CDR2 YNFKEQ. CDR3 length equals 14 residues.

The chain links TRBV12-3 or TRBV12-4 to TRBJ2-7; D is possibly TRBD2 (6 bases). Between the trimmed V and J ends, which lost 7 bases and 2 bases, there was a span of 18 bases. This CDR3 comprises 15 residues. The CDR3 loop is CASTPRGALTYEQYF. CDR3 in DNA: TGTGCCAGCACCCCTCGCGGGGCCCTCACCTACGAGCAGTACTTC.

This clonotype has at least ten counts. V is TRBV18 and J is TRBJ2-1; possible D gene TRBD1, 5 bases. CDR3 length: 13 residues. In germline, CDR1 is KGHSH, CDR2 LQKENI. V was pared by 3 bases and J by 11 bases, with 14 bases between. Written as DNA, the CDR3 is TGTGCCAGCTCACCGACCCCAGGGTCTCAGCAGTTCTTC. Amino acids: CASSPTPGSQQFF.

The chain is built from TRBV18 and TRBJ1-1; tentatively, D is TRBD1 (5 bases). Germline-derived CDR1 and CDR2 are KGHSH and LQKENI. The CDR3 length is 19 residues. V was cut by 3 bases and J by 5 bases, with 28 bases left in between. CDR3 amino acids: CASSPLPLTAQVRKTEAFF. The CDR3 nucleotides are TGTGCCAGCTCACCCCTCCCCTTGACAGCCCAGGTCAGGAAGACTGAAGCTTTCTTT.

This clonotype was detected only a few times. The chain combines TRBV28 with TRBJ1-2; no definite D call. The CDR3 extends over 13 amino acids. Between the trimmed V and J ends, which lost 6 bases and 6 bases, there was a span of 14 bases. The germline V gene encodes CDR1 MDHEN and CDR2 SYDVKM. The CDR3 protein is CASSPDGNNGYTF. The CDR3 coding sequence is TGTGCCAGCAGCCCTGACGGGAATAATGGCTACACCTTC.

This clonotype was seen only a few times. The chain links TRBV27 to TRBJ2-2; the D is unclear. Germline CDR1 and CDR2: MNHEY and SMNVEV (reference sequence). Trimming pared 0 bases from V and 6 bases from J, leaving 8 bases between. This CDR3 comprises 14 residues. The CDR3 loop reads CASSLSVPAGELFF. The CDR3, as DNA: TGTGCCAGCAGTTTATCGGTCCCTGCCGGGGAGCTGTTTTTT.

The chain uses TRBV7-2 and TRBJ1-5, with D tentatively TRBD1 (5 bases). The CDR3 runs to 13 residues. From germline, CDR1 is SGHTA and CDR2 FQGNSA. V was trimmed by 8 bases and J by 7 bases, leaving 15 bases between them. The CDR3 region is CASASRGYQPQHF. CDR3 in DNA: TGTGCCAGCGCCTCAAGGGGTTACCAGCCCCAGCATTTT.

In this sample, this clonotype turned up a few times. The V call is TRBV18, the J call TRBJ1-2; 7 nucleotides align to TRBD1. The CDR3 has 17 residues. The junction had 10 bases not matched to a gene; V was cut back by 3 bases and J by 0 bases. Per the germline V gene, CDR1 is KGHSH and CDR2 is LQKENI. The CDR3 nucleotides read TGTGCCAGCTCACCGTTTACGGGACAGCAAGCTAACTATGGCTACACCTTC. This translates into CASSPFTGQQANYGYTF.

This clonotype came up many times. V is TRBV7-3 and J is TRBJ2-5; the D gene is possibly TRBD1 (6 bases). Per germline, CDR1 SGHTA and CDR2 FQGTGA. This CDR3 comprises 17 residues. V lost 5 bases, J lost 5 bases, and 24 bases lay in between. The CDR3 nucleotides read TGTGCCAGCAGCCCGGGGTGGGGGACACCCCACTGGGAGACCCAGTACTTC. It specifies CASSPGWGTPHWETQYF.

This clonotype was seen ten or more times. V gene TRBV20-1 combines with J gene TRBJ1-1; tentative D call: TRBD1 (5 bases). The V gene's germline CDR1 is DFQATT and CDR2 SNEGSKA (reference sequence). The CDR3 loop spans 13 amino acids. V was trimmed by 4 bases and J by 6 bases, leaving 15 bases between them. The DNA of the CDR3 is TGCAGTGCTACCTCGACAGTAATCCCTGAAGCTTTCTTT. Translated: CSATSTVIPEAFF.

This clonotype was seen many times. The J gene is TRBJ2-3, the V gene TRBV20-1, with a tentative D call TRBD2 (5 bases). The CDR3 contains 14 residues. The V gene lost 6 bases and the J gene lost 0 bases, with 13 bases spanning the gap. CDR1 and CDR2 (germline): DFQATT, SNEGSKA (reference sequence). CDR3 DNA: TGCAGTGCGAAGAAAGCGGCAAGCACAGATACGCAGTATTTT. Translation gives CSAKKAASTDTQYF.

This clonotype came up a few times. This chain links TRBV27 with TRBJ2-5; 12 positions agree with TRBD2. CDR1 and CDR2 from the germline V gene are MNHEY and SMNVEV (reference sequence). Trimming cost V 6 bases and J 1 base; bases outside gene matches: 9. The length of the CDR3 is 17 residues. CDR3 region: CASRPLAGGPFQETQYF. In DNA, the CDR3 is TGTGCCAGCAGACCACTAGCGGGAGGACCCTTCCAAGAGACCCAGTACTTC.

The table lists this clonotype with many counts. This chain connects TRBV11-2 to TRBJ2-3, with a weak D call TRBD1 (5 bases). Germline assignment: CDR1 SGHAT and CDR2 FQNNGV. V was cut by 0 bases and J by 2 bases, with 9 bases left in between. This CDR3 spans 15 amino acids. CDR3 sequence reads: CASSLDGAPTDTQYF. The CDR3 nucleotides read TGTGCCAGCAGCTTAGATGGGGCCCCCACAGATACGCAGTATTTT.

Ten or more counts support this clonotype. The chain has TRBV12-3 or TRBV12-4 and TRBJ1-5; 7 bases line up with TRBD1. This CDR3 is 15 amino acids long. V lost 6 bases to trimming and J lost 1 base; unmatched junction nucleotides: 6. CDR3 bases: TGTGCCAGCAGGTGGTCAGGGGGAAGCAATCAGCCCCAGCATTTT. It translates to CASRWSGGSNQPQHF.

This clonotype was observed many times. The chain couples TRBV7-9 to TRBJ2-1; D tentatively reads TRBD1 or TRBD2 (5 bases each). This CDR3 region has 15 residues. The V gene's germline CDR1 is SEHNR and CDR2 FQNEAQ (reference sequence). V was trimmed by 5 bases and J by 7 bases, leaving 18 bases between them. CDR3 residues: CASSRRDLQMNEQFF. The DNA of the CDR3 is TGTGCCAGCAGCCGCCGGGACCTCCAGATGAATGAGCAGTTCTTC.

This clonotype occurred a few times. The chain carries TRBV19 and TRBJ1-5, with unresolved D. Trimming left V 7 bases short and J 3 bases short, with 19 bases between. Germline V gene data show CDR1 as LNHDA and CDR2 as SQIVND (reference sequence). CDR3 length: 16 amino acids. The CDR3 reads CASKYNPGSSNQPQHF. CDR3 sequence (DNA): TGTGCCAGTAAATATAATCCAGGTTCGTCCAATCAGCCCCAGCATTTT.

This clonotype came up many times. The chain employs TRBV11-2 and TRBJ2-7; 8 positions agree with TRBD1. This CDR3 comprises 14 residues. Germline CDR1 and CDR2: SGHAT and FQNNGV. V shed 1 base and J 7 bases; nucleotides not matched to a gene: 6. In DNA, the CDR3 is TGTGCCAGCAGCTTAGGACAGGGGTGGAGTGAGCAGTACTTC. This codes for CASSLGQGWSEQYF.